These 32 T cell receptor beta chains originate from one sample sequenced in a study of T cell responses to AZD1222 COVID-19 vaccine. The assay was immunoSEQ multiplex PCR, and TCRdb's table has in-frame clones only and misses some. The data show approximately 89,000 clones, 70% to 90% seen once. Material: peripheral blood, obtained on day 0 of AZD1222 vaccination. The receptors originated from an adult in good health.

This rearrangement joins TRBV18 to TRBJ1-2; TRBD1 is a possible D gene (6 bases). Germline V CDR1 and CDR2: KGHSH, LQKENI. Trimming stripped 4 bases from V and 3 bases from J, with 9 bases between. The CDR3 covers 13 residues. The CDR3 loop reads CASSRGQDYGYTF. CDR3 sequence (DNA): TGTGCCAGCTCACGGGGGCAGGACTATGGCTACACCTTC.

The chain links TRBV9 to TRBJ1-1; D is undetermined. V lost 0 bases, J lost 4 bases, and 13 bases lay in between. This CDR3 region has 15 residues. From germline, CDR1 is SGDLS and CDR2 YYNGEE. The CDR3 region is CASSVGGRLGTEAFF. In DNA, the CDR3 is TGTGCCAGCAGCGTAGGCGGGCGTTTGGGCACTGAAGCTTTCTTT.

This clone showed up just once. The J gene is TRBJ1-5, the V gene TRBV6-2 or TRBV6-3; D is uncertain. Germline V CDR1 and CDR2: MNHEY, SVGEGT. Between the trimmed V and J ends, which lost 1 base and 4 bases, there was a span of 5 bases. There are 13 residues in the CDR3. For the CDR3, the DNA is TGTGCCAGCAGTTACTGGCTAAATCAGCCCCAGCATTTT. Its translation is CASSYWLNQPQHF.

V gene TRBV4-3 combines with J gene TRBJ1-1; 9 bases agree with TRBD1. In germline, CDR1 is LGHNA, CDR2 YSLEER. V lost 2 bases to trimming and J lost 5 bases; unmatched junction nucleotides: 12. CDR3 length: 17 amino acids. CDR3 nucleotides: TGCGCCAGCAGCCAACTCCTTTTTACAGGGGGCGGAACTGAAGCTTTCTTT. Translated: CASSQLLFTGGGTEAFF.

The chain employs TRBV9 and TRBJ1-3; D call uncertain. The germline CDR1 and CDR2 sequences are SGDLS and YYNGEE. The germline V and J ends were trimmed by 3 bases and 0 bases, with 4 bases remaining between them. The CDR3 loop spans 13 amino acids. The DNA for the CDR3 is TGTGCCAGCAGCGGAGCCTCTGGAAACACCATATATTTT. It yields the protein CASSGASGNTIYF.

The J gene is TRBJ2-7, the V gene TRBV18; TRBD2 agrees at 14 bases. The length of the CDR3 is 15 residues. V lost 6 bases and J lost 3; bases outside the gene matches: 4. CDR1 KGHSH and CDR2 LQKENI come from the germline V gene. CDR3 in DNA: TGTGCCAGCTCCCCCGGACTAGCGGGGGGCTACGAGCAGTACTTC. Protein product: CASSPGLAGGYEQYF.

The V gene is TRBV30, the J gene TRBJ1-3, with a possible D match to TRBD1 (6 bases). CDR3 size: 14 residues. The germline V gene encodes CDR1 GTSNPN and CDR2 SVGIG (reference sequence). Trimming cost V 0 bases and J 5 bases, with 11 bases left between them. CDR3: CAWSVQGFRNTIYF. DNA of the CDR3: TGTGCCTGGAGTGTACAGGGCTTTAGAAACACCATATATTTT.

The chain uses TRBV6-2 or TRBV6-3 and TRBJ1-2; D not resolved. The CDR3 contains 13 residues. Trimming left V 2 bases short and J 0 bases short, with 4 bases between. CDR1 is MNHEY, CDR2 SVGEGT, per germline. As DNA, the CDR3 is TGTGCCAGCAGTTACGACCCTAACTATGGCTACACCTTC. Its protein is CASSYDPNYGYTF.

The gene calls are TRBV12-5 and TRBJ1-2; the D gene is possibly TRBD1 (6 bases). Germline V lookup: CDR1 LGHNT, CDR2 FRNRAP. V dropped 0 bases and J dropped 4 bases, with 12 bases sitting between them. This CDR3 has 15 amino acids. In nucleotides, the CDR3 is TGTGCTAGTGGTTTGGTATCAGGGGTTATCTATGGCTACACCTTC. This gives the protein CASGLVSGVIYGYTF.

This clone occurred once. The chain joins TRBV13 to TRBJ1-1; tentative D call: TRBD1 (6 bases). The CDR3 runs 15 residues. From germline, CDR1 is PRHDT and CDR2 FYEKMQ (reference sequence). V lost 5 bases, J lost 1 base, and 14 bases lay in between. This CDR3 is CASSTTGTPNTEAFF. The DNA of the CDR3 is TGTGCCAGCAGCACTACCGGGACACCGAACACTGAAGCTTTCTTT.

This rearrangement joins TRBV28 to TRBJ1-5; D unresolved. Trimming removed 3 bases at V and 0 bases at J, with 15 bases between. This CDR3 spans 17 amino acids. Germline V CDR1 and CDR2: MDHEN, SYDVKM. The CDR3 DNA reads as TGTGCCAGCAGTTTTTGGGCATTCCGATATAGCAATCAGCCCCAGCATTTT. This sequence encodes CASSFWAFRYSNQPQHF.

The chain links TRBV4-1 to TRBJ1-6; D is uncertain. The CDR3 length is 12 residues. CDR1 is MGHRA, CDR2 YSYEKL, per germline. V dropped 4 bases and J dropped 9 bases, with 7 bases sitting between them. CDR3: CASSLSSSPLHF. The CDR3 bases are TGCGCCAGCAGCCTCAGTAGTTCACCCCTCCACTTT.

This rearrangement joins TRBV28 to TRBJ2-1, with TRBD2 as a possible D gene (7 bases). Per the germline V gene, CDR1 is MDHEN and CDR2 is SYDVKM. This CDR3 is 15 amino acids long. The ends were cut back, 1 base at V and 6 bases at J, with 13 bases in the middle. CDR3 residues: CASSLFAGDINEQFF. For the CDR3, the DNA is TGTGCCAGCAGTTTATTCGCGGGGGACATCAATGAGCAGTTCTTC.

This clone was recorded once. V and J are TRBV4-3 and TRBJ1-6; 7 bases agree with TRBD1. Germline lookup yields CDR1 LGHNA and CDR2 YSLEER. The CDR3 loop spans 16 amino acids. The V segment lost 0 bases and the J segment 7 bases; nucleotides outside the gene matches: 6. The CDR3 DNA follows: TGCGCCAGCAGCCAAGAGACAGGGCGAGCGAATTCACCCCTCCACTTT. Encoded protein: CASSQETGRANSPLHF.

In nucleotides, the CDR3 is TGTGCCAGTAGTATTCTTACAGGCGGCTACACCTTC. Amino acids: CASSILTGGYTF. The J gene is TRBJ1-2, the V gene TRBV19, with a tentative D call TRBD1 (5 bases). The germline V gene has CDR1 LNHDA and CDR2 SQIVND (reference sequence). V was pared by 3 bases and J by 8 bases, with 10 bases between. CDR3 length: 12 amino acids.

To note about this clone: Additional DNA sequences in this sample encode the identical CDR3. In DNA, the CDR3 is TGTGCCAGCAGTTTAGGCGGGCGTACTGAAGCTTTCTTT. Protein sequence: CASSLGGRTEAFF. The chain couples TRBV28 to TRBJ1-1; D gene uncertain. The CDR3 has 13 residues. CDR1 and CDR2 (germline): MDHEN, SYDVKM. Deletions cut 2 bases from V and 5 bases from J, with 9 bases between.

This chain joins TRBV19 and TRBJ2-5; possibly TRBD1 for D (5 bases). This CDR3 spans 15 amino acids. CDR1 LNHDA and CDR2 SQIVND come from the germline V gene (reference sequence). V was trimmed by 5 bases and J by 2 bases, leaving 15 bases between them. The CDR3: CASSQGHGSQETQYF. The CDR3 DNA follows: TGTGCCAGTAGTCAGGGTCACGGGTCTCAAGAGACCCAGTACTTC.

This chain joins TRBV19 and TRBJ1-1, with TRBD1 matching 8 bases. Germline V gene lookup returns CDR1 LNHDA and CDR2 SQIVND (reference sequence). The V segment lost 4 bases and the J segment 1 base; nucleotides outside the gene matches: 5. The CDR3 totals 15 residues. CDR3 DNA sequence: TGTGCCAGTAGTAGGTCCGGGACAGGGAACACTGAAGCTTTCTTT. This sequence encodes CASSRSGTGNTEAFF.

This clone has just one count. This chain links TRBV6-5 with TRBJ2-3; tentatively, D is TRBD1 (6 bases). There are 12 residues in the CDR3. CDR1 and CDR2 (germline): MNHEY, SVGAGI. Trimming removed 6 bases from V and 6 bases from J, with 10 bases in between. The CDR3 DNA reads as TGTGCCAGCAGGCCTACAGGGGATACGCAGTATTTT. Its protein product is CASRPTGDTQYF.

The rearrangement joins TRBV30 to TRBJ1-6; 7 bases match TRBD1. The CDR3 covers 13 residues. CDR1 and CDR2 from the germline V gene are GTSNPN and SVGIG (reference sequence). V trimming: 3 bases; J trimming: 9 bases; junction bases outside the gene matches: 5. Here the CDR3 DNA reads TGTGCCTGGAGCCGGGACAGCCCTTCACCCCTCCACTTT. It is translated as CAWSRDSPSPLHF. Full variable domain (rest looked up from reference TRBV30 and TRBJ1-6): SQTIHQWPATLVQPVGSPLSLECTVEGTSNPNLYWYRQAAGRGLQLLFYSVGIGQISSEVPQNLSASRPQDRQFILSSKKLLLSDSGFYLCAWSRDSPSPLHFGNGTRLTVT.

This clone was seen once. The rearrangement uses TRBV19 and TRBJ2-4; TRBD2 matches at 8 bases. The V gene end was trimmed by 5 bases and the J gene end by 2 bases; junction bases not matched to a gene: 8. The CDR3 is 16 amino acids. Per the germline V gene, CDR1 is LNHDA and CDR2 is SQIVND (reference sequence). The CDR3 DNA sequence: TGTGCCAGTAGTGGCTTGCGGGAGGTTACCAAAAACATTCAGTACTTC. Translation gives CASSGLREVTKNIQYF.

The rearrangement links TRBV6-5 to TRBJ2-3, with D perhaps assigned TRBD1 or TRBD2 (5 bases each). The germline V gene encodes CDR1 MNHEY and CDR2 SVGAGI. This CDR3 region has 15 residues. Trimming stripped 8 bases from V and 0 bases from J, with 15 bases between. The CDR3 reads CASGPRGASTDTQYF. The CDR3 DNA is TGTGCCAGCGGGCCCCGAGGGGCCAGCACAGATACGCAGTATTTT.

V gene TRBV5-6 combines with J gene TRBJ1-1; no clear D. V lost 0 bases to trimming and J lost 5 bases, with 5 bases between them. Germline loops: CDR1 SGHDT, CDR2 YYEEEE. This CDR3 contains 12 residues. The CDR3 sequence: CASSLGVTEAFF. The CDR3 DNA follows: TGTGCCAGCAGCTTGGGAGTAACTGAAGCTTTCTTT.

The chain combines TRBV18 with TRBJ2-7; TRBD1 aligns across 10 bases. After removal of 6 bases from V and 5 bases from J, the junction contained 13 bases not matched to a gene. Germline CDR1 reads KGHSH; CDR2 reads LQKENI. CDR3 length: 16 amino acids. The DNA of the CDR3 is TGTGCCAGCTCGCCCGGGGGACAGGGGCGGTTCAACGAGCAGTACTTC. It translates to CASSPGGQGRFNEQYF.

This clone was picked up one time. DNA of the CDR3: TGTGCCATCAGTGAGACGCTTGGCGGGTATAATGAAAAACTGTTTTTT. It specifies CAISETLGGYNEKLFF. This chain links TRBV10-3 with TRBJ1-4; D call uncertain. The CDR3 extends over 16 amino acids. V was shortened by 2 bases and J by 4 bases, with 14 bases between the two germline ends. CDR1 is ENHRY, CDR2 SYGVKD, per germline.

The chain joins TRBV27 to TRBJ2-3; no reliable D call. Germline V lookup: CDR1 MNHEY, CDR2 SMNVEV (reference sequence). Trimming removed 3 bases at V and 0 bases at J, with 16 bases between. The CDR3 consists of 17 residues. The CDR3 coding sequence is TGTGCCAGCAGTTTGTTTCCAGAACCTACTAGCACAGATACGCAGTATTTT. Its translation is CASSLFPEPTSTDTQYF.

This clone was observed once. The chain recombines TRBV15 with TRBJ1-5; a weak D match, TRBD1 (5 bases). CDR3 length equals 17 residues. V lost 0 bases to trimming and J lost 4 bases, with 16 bases between them. Germline CDR1 LNHNV, CDR2 YYDKDF (reference sequence). CDR3 sequence reads: CATSRDWDGPTNQPQHF. The CDR3, as DNA: TGTGCCACCAGCAGAGATTGGGACGGACCAACAAATCAGCCCCAGCATTTT.

This clone was detected only once. V is TRBV7-9 and J is TRBJ2-6, with D uncertain. Trimming shortened V by 1 base and J by 0 bases, and 10 bases separated the two germline ends. The CDR3 has 17 residues. CDR1 and CDR2 (germline): SEHNR, FQNEAQ (reference sequence). The CDR3 protein is CASSLEVPYSGANVLTF. The CDR3 DNA is TGTGCCAGCAGCTTAGAGGTTCCATACTCTGGGGCCAACGTCCTGACTTTC.

This clone was seen more than once but under ten times. This chain joins TRBV18 and TRBJ1-2, with D possibly being TRBD1 (5 bases). Germline-derived CDR1 and CDR2 are KGHSH and LQKENI. This CDR3 contains 14 residues. V was clipped by 3 bases and J by 3 bases, with 11 bases between them. The CDR3 DNA is TGTGCCAGCTCACCCTCGGGGGGGGACTATGGCTACACCTTC. Translation gives CASSPSGGDYGYTF. Looking up the rest from reference TRBV18 and TRBJ1-2 gives the full variable domain: NAGVMQNPRHLVRRRGQEARLRCSPMKGHSHVYWYRQLPEEGLKFMVYLQKENIIDESGMPKERFSAEFPKEGPSILRIQQVVRGDSAAYFCASSPSGGDYGYTFGSGTRLTVV.

This clone was observed a single time. V is TRBV7-2 and J is TRBJ1-3, with 7 bases matching TRBD1. Losses at the gene ends were 6 bases for V and 0 bases for J; bases not matched to a gene: 2. CDR3 length: 14 residues. Germline loops: CDR1 SGHTA, CDR2 FQGNSA. The CDR3 coding sequence is TGTGCCAGCAGACAGGGGCCCTCTGGAAACACCATATATTTT. The encoded protein is CASRQGPSGNTIYF. The variable domain in full, completed from reference TRBV7-2 and TRBJ1-3, reads GAGVSQSPSNKVTEKGKDVELRCDPISGHTALYWYRQSLGQGLEFLIYFQGNSAPDKSGLPSDRFSAERTGGSVSTLTIQRTQQEDSAVYLCASRQGPSGNTIYFGEGSWLTVV.

The chain employs TRBV2 and TRBJ2-7, with 16 bases identical to TRBD2. There are 16 residues in the CDR3. Trimming took 4 bases from V and 4 from J; bases not matched to a gene: 4. Germline V gives CDR1 SNHLY, CDR2 FYNNEI. The CDR3 sequence is CASSAGLAGGRYEQYF. CDR3 nucleotide sequence: TGTGCCAGCAGTGCGGGACTAGCGGGGGGGCGGTACGAGCAGTACTTC.

This chain uses TRBV5-4 with TRBJ2-7; 9 nucleotides line up with TRBD1. The CDR3 is 14 residues long. Trimming at V came to 4 bases and at J to 4 bases, leaving 6 bases not matched to a gene. Germline lookup yields CDR1 SGHNT and CDR2 YYREEE (reference sequence). In nucleotides, the CDR3 is TGTGCCAGCAGCCCGGGACAGGGAGAGTACGAGCAGTACTTC. Translation gives CASSPGQGEYEQYF. Using reference TRBV5-4 and TRBJ2-7 for the parts outside the CDR3, the full variable domain is ETGVTQSPTHLIKTRGQQVTLRCSSQSGHNTVSWYQQALGQGPQFIFQYYREEENGRGNFPPRFSGLQFPNYSSELNVNALELDDSALYLCASSPGQGEYEQYFGPGTRLTVT.